The T cell receptor (beta chain) described here comes from a study of Graves' ophthalmopathy and Graves' hyperthyroidism. Investigators amplified TCR beta CDR3 regions from RNA transcripts. The authors performed first-round RT-PCR with HTBI primers and then a second-round multiplex PCR. Each CDR3 protein gets one entry after TCRdb re-called the multiplex PCR reads with MiXCR. The table shows fewer than 400,000 distinct CDR3 sequences, with around 17% occurring only once. Germline V CDR1 and CDR2: SGHTA, FQGTGA. This CDR3 contains 13 residues. The junction had 2 bases not matched to a gene; V was cut back by 4 bases and J by 6 bases. This clonotype has a count of ten or more.

This receptor was identified in a woman aged 18-35 years with Graves' ophthalmopathy. This chain uses TRBV7-3 with TRBJ2-2; 7 nucleotides align to TRBD2. The sequencing input was peripheral blood. DNA of the CDR3: TGTGCCAGCAGCTCTACTAGCGCCGGGGAGCTGTTTTTT. Translation gives CASSSTSAGELFF.